The 29 T cell receptor beta chains below come from one sample, sequenced in a study of technical replicates of blood from several donors. Sequenced by immunoSEQ multiplex PCR; TCRdb stores in-frame clones only, minus some. The sample consists of about 83,000 clones, approximately 94% of them appearing once. The sequenced sample was T cells isolated from PBMCs. Every receptor here comes from a human donor in good health.

V is TRBV27 and J is TRBJ1-1, with 7 bases lining up with TRBD1. Germline trimming cut 8 bases from V and 0 bases from J; bases unmatched to any gene: 9. The CDR3 loop spans 15 amino acids. Germline V CDR1 and CDR2: MNHEY, SMNVEV (reference sequence). CDR3 amino acids: CASGSTGIMNTEAFF. In DNA, the CDR3 is TGTGCCAGCGGATCGACAGGGATTATGAACACTGAAGCTTTCTTT.

V gene TRBV5-1 combines with J gene TRBJ2-7; tentatively, D is TRBD1 (6 bases). Trimming shortened V by 7 bases and J by 7 bases, and 24 bases separated the two germline ends. This CDR3 comprises 15 residues. In germline, CDR1 is SGHRS, CDR2 YFSETQ. In DNA, the CDR3 is TGCGCCAGCGCTGTATCAGATGGGGGCCGGAGAGAGCAGTACTTC. Residues: CASAVSDGGRREQYF.

This chain joins TRBV28 and TRBJ2-1; possibly TRBD2 for D (6 bases). Germline V CDR1 and CDR2: MDHEN, SYDVKM. This CDR3 is 15 amino acids long. Trimming shortened V by 8 bases and J by 0 bases, and 14 bases separated the two germline ends. CDR3 sequence reads: CASWRVEGSYNEQFF. CDR3 coding DNA: TGTGCCAGCTGGAGGGTTGAGGGCTCCTACAATGAGCAGTTCTTC.

V usage is TRBV4-1 and J usage is TRBJ1-1; 8 nucleotides align to TRBD1. V dropped 2 bases and J dropped 3; count of bases not matched to a gene: 8. Per germline, CDR1 MGHRA and CDR2 YSYEKL. This CDR3 has 16 amino acids. CDR3 coding DNA: TGCGCCAGCAGCCAACGCCCGGACAGGGAGGACACTGAAGCTTTCTTT. Translating it yields CASSQRPDREDTEAFF.

In its sample, this clone was seen once. This chain joins TRBV5-1 and TRBJ2-7, with D uncertain. V shed 2 bases and J shed 7 bases, with 13 bases lying between them. The CDR3 consists of 13 residues. The germline CDR1 and CDR2 sequences are SGHRS and YFSETQ. CDR3 sequence reads: CASSFSKLTEQYF. In nucleotides, the CDR3 is TGCGCCAGCAGCTTTTCAAAGTTGACAGAGCAGTACTTC.

V is TRBV15 and J is TRBJ2-7, with D possibly being TRBD1 (6 bases). Trimming stripped 2 bases from V and 5 bases from J, with 10 bases between. The CDR3 extends over 13 amino acids. Germline CDR1 LNHNV, CDR2 YYDKDF (reference sequence). CDR3 bases: TGTGCCACCAGCAGAAAACAGGGAAACGAGCAGTACTTC. Amino acid sequence: CATSRKQGNEQYF.

The chain couples TRBV6-5 to TRBJ1-1, with D possibly TRBD1 on 6 matching bases. The V and J ends lost 6 bases and 1 base respectively, with 15 bases between them. Germline V gene lookup returns CDR1 MNHEY and CDR2 SVGAGI. The CDR3 length is 15 residues. The CDR3 DNA reads as TGTGCCAGCAGCCACCGAAACAGGGAGAACACTGAAGCTTTCTTT. It yields the protein CASSHRNRENTEAFF.

J is TRBJ2-5 and V is TRBV5-4; perhaps TRBD2 as D (5 bases). Trimming removed 2 bases from V and 2 bases from J, with 7 bases in between. There are 13 residues in the CDR3. Germline V CDR1 and CDR2: SGHNT, YYREEE (reference sequence). The CDR3 is CASSFGEQETQYF. For the CDR3, the DNA is TGTGCCAGCAGCTTCGGGGAGCAAGAGACCCAGTACTTC.

This chain connects TRBV5-1 to TRBJ2-7; a weak D match, TRBD2 (5 bases). Trimming shortened V by 4 bases and J by 1 base, and 18 bases separated the two germline ends. Per germline, CDR1 SGHRS and CDR2 YFSETQ. This CDR3 spans 16 amino acids. DNA of the CDR3: TGCGCCAGCAGCCCCGGGGTGAAGAAGCGTTCCTACGAGCAGTACTTC. Amino acids: CASSPGVKKRSYEQYF.

The rearrangement joins TRBV6-5 to TRBJ1-4; possible D gene TRBD1, 5 bases. The CDR3 is made up of 13 amino acids. Germline V CDR1 and CDR2: MNHEY, SVGAGI. V was shortened by 8 bases and J by 4 bases, with 11 bases between the two germline ends. The CDR3 loop reads CASGRQGNEKLFF. The CDR3, as DNA: TGTGCCAGCGGGCGCCAGGGTAATGAAAAACTGTTTTTT.

The sample holds one count of this clone. The rearrangement uses TRBV7-9 and TRBJ1-2; 7 nucleotides align to TRBD1. After removal of 5 bases from V and 4 bases from J, the junction contained 10 bases not matched to a gene. The CDR3 is 15 residues long. Germline assignment: CDR1 SEHNR and CDR2 FQNEAQ (reference sequence). The CDR3 region is CASSLLLGQPYGYTF. In nucleotides, the CDR3 is TGTGCCAGCAGCCTCCTTCTGGGACAGCCCTATGGCTACACCTTC.

The chain has TRBV2 and TRBJ1-1, with 7 bases lining up with TRBD1. Germline values: CDR1 SNHLY, CDR2 FYNNEI. The CDR3 loop spans 12 amino acids. Trimming took 4 bases from V and 11 from J; bases not matched to a gene: 7. The CDR3 spells CASSADREDAFF. In nucleotides, the CDR3 is TGTGCCAGCAGTGCTGACAGGGAAGACGCTTTCTTT.

The gene calls are TRBV6-1 and TRBJ1-4, with 7 bases aligning to TRBD1. V was clipped by 3 bases and J by 7 bases; unmatched bases: 8. CDR1 and CDR2 (germline): MNHNS, SASEGT. This CDR3 is 15 amino acids long. CDR3 in DNA: TGTGCCAGCAGTGATCCCGGGGACAGCGCTGAAAAACTGTTTTTT. Translating it yields CASSDPGDSAEKLFF.

The gene calls are TRBV11-2 and TRBJ1-5; TRBD1 aligns across 9 bases. This CDR3 is built from 15 residues. V trimming: 5 bases; J trimming: 7 bases; junction bases outside the gene matches: 9. In germline, CDR1 is SGHAT, CDR2 FQNNGV. The CDR3 bases are TGTGCCAGCAGCCCTGTAACAGGGGGCGGCCAGCCCCAGCATTTT. This codes for CASSPVTGGGQPQHF.

The chain is built from TRBV7-9 and TRBJ2-7, with TRBD1 matching 9 bases. The V gene end was trimmed by 5 bases and the J gene end by 3 bases; junction bases not matched to a gene: 5. The CDR3 sequence is 14 residues long. Germline values: CDR1 SEHNR, CDR2 FQNEAQ (reference sequence). CDR3 amino acids: CASSIQGARYEQYF. The CDR3 DNA is TGTGCCAGCAGCATACAGGGGGCTCGCTACGAGCAGTACTTC.

The chain has TRBV5-4 and TRBJ2-3, with D tentatively TRBD1 (6 bases). The CDR3 contains 15 residues. The germline V and J ends were trimmed by 0 bases and 4 bases, with 12 bases remaining between them. Germline loops: CDR1 SGHNT, CDR2 YYREEE (reference sequence). The CDR3 loop is CASSLEGQRADTQYF. The CDR3 DNA reads TGTGCCAGCAGCTTGGAGGGACAACGTGCAGATACGCAGTATTTT.

The gene calls are TRBV29-1 and TRBJ2-5, with 9 nucleotides matching TRBD1. Per germline, CDR1 SQVTM and CDR2 ANQGSEA. V trimming: 4 bases; J trimming: 3 bases; junction bases outside the gene matches: 0. This CDR3 contains 12 residues. In DNA, the CDR3 is TGCAGCGTTGGGACAGGGGAAGAGACCCAGTACTTC. The encoded protein is CSVGTGEETQYF.

The J gene is TRBJ2-3, the V gene TRBV9, with 9 bases identical to TRBD2. The CDR3 has 16 residues. The J segment lost 4 bases and the V segment lost 0 bases, leaving 6 bases of the junction unmatched. Germline V lookup: CDR1 SGDLS, CDR2 YYNGEE. CDR3 bases: TGTGCCAGCAGCGTAGAGGCCCTAGCGGGGCCAGATACGCAGTATTTT. The encoded protein is CASSVEALAGPDTQYF.

This chain links TRBV15 with TRBJ1-2; D may be TRBD1 (5 bases). Germline loops: CDR1 LNHNV, CDR2 YYDKDF (reference sequence). V lost 0 bases and J 4 bases, leaving 12 bases between the germline ends. The CDR3 contains 15 residues. The CDR3 loop is CATSRDLPGPYGYTF. The CDR3, as DNA: TGTGCCACCAGCAGAGATCTCCCAGGGCCCTATGGCTACACCTTC. The variable domain in full, completed from reference TRBV15 and TRBJ1-2, reads DAMVIQNPRYQVTQFGKPVTLSCSQTLNHNVMYWYQQKSSQAPKLLFHYYDKDFNNEADTPDNFQSRRPNTSFCFLDIRSPGLGDTAMYLCATSRDLPGPYGYTFGSGTRLTVV.

The rearrangement joins TRBV5-1 to TRBJ1-1; D perhaps matches TRBD1 (5 bases). The CDR3 extends over 15 amino acids. Trimming took 5 bases from V and 5 from J, leaving 19 bases between them. Germline CDR1 reads SGHRS; CDR2 reads YFSETQ. CDR3 DNA sequence: TGCGCCAGCAGTTTAGCTGCCTCGGGGGGGACTGAAGCTTTCTTT. This encodes CASSLAASGGTEAFF. Supplemented by reference TRBV5-1 and TRBJ1-1, the full variable domain reads KAGVTQTPRYLIKTRGQQVTLSCSPISGHRSVSWYQQTPGQGLQFLFEYFSETQRNKGNFPGRFSGRQFSNSRSEMNVSTLELGDSALYLCASSLAASGGTEAFFGQGTRLTVV.

J is TRBJ2-5 and V is TRBV10-3; D unresolved. CDR3 length: 15 amino acids. Trimming took off 1 base at V and 1 base at J, with 10 bases between the two ends. Germline V gene data show CDR1 as ENHRY and CDR2 as SYGVKD. The CDR3 region is CAISEFKRTQETQYF. The CDR3 bases are TGTGCCATCAGTGAGTTTAAGCGTACCCAAGAGACCCAGTACTTC.

The chain uses TRBV4-1 and TRBJ2-7, with 8 bases aligning to TRBD1. This CDR3 is 13 amino acids long. Germline CDR1 MGHRA, CDR2 YSYEKL. Germline trimming cut 7 bases from V and 5 bases from J; bases unmatched to any gene: 7. CDR3 nucleotides: TGCGCCAGCATGGACAGGGTGCGGGACGAGCAGTACTTC. As protein: CASMDRVRDEQYF.

The gene calls are TRBV5-4 and TRBJ2-7, with D tentatively TRBD2 (7 bases). The germline V gene has CDR1 SGHNT and CDR2 YYREEE (reference sequence). The V gene lost 5 bases and the J gene lost 5 bases, with 11 bases spanning the gap. The length of the CDR3 is 12 residues. DNA of the CDR3: TGTGCCAGCAGGGCGGGGGCCAACGAGCAGTACTTC. It specifies CASRAGANEQYF.

The chain has TRBV11-3 and TRBJ2-7, with 8 bases identical to TRBD1. The CDR3 sequence is 15 residues long. After removal of 0 bases from V and 3 bases from J, the junction contained 4 bases not matched to a gene. CDR1 is SGHNT and CDR2 is YENEEA in the germline V gene. The CDR3 reads CASSLDGGQVYEQYF. The CDR3 DNA is TGTGCCAGCAGCTTAGATGGGGGACAGGTCTACGAGCAGTACTTC.

In this sample, this clone turned up a few times. J is TRBJ1-2 and V is TRBV10-1, with 12 bases that match TRBD1. The CDR3 runs to 16 residues. With V trimmed by 5 bases and J by 6 bases, 10 bases remained unmatched. The germline gives CDR1 WNHNN, CDR2 SYGVQD (reference sequence). This chain's CDR3 is CASSYLRDRGPDGYTF. DNA of the CDR3: TGCGCCAGCAGTTATCTACGGGACAGGGGGCCGGATGGCTACACCTTC.

J is TRBJ2-7 and V is TRBV7-9; 7 bases fit TRBD2. Germline CDR1 and CDR2: SEHNR and FQNEAQ (reference sequence). The V and J ends lost 0 bases and 2 bases, in that order; junction bases with no gene match: 4. This CDR3 spans 15 amino acids. The CDR3 region has the DNA TGTGCCAGCAGCTTAGCGAGACTAGCAACCTACGAGCAGTACTTC. This codes for CASSLARLATYEQYF.

In its sample, this clone was seen once. This chain joins TRBV14 and TRBJ2-3; maybe TRBD1 (6 bases). The germline V gene has CDR1 SGHDN and CDR2 FVKESK. The CDR3 extends over 19 amino acids. Trimming stripped 1 base from V and 0 bases from J, with 20 bases between. CDR3 protein: CASSQAPIGGLRSTDTQYF. In nucleotides, the CDR3 is TGTGCCAGCAGCCAAGCCCCGATAGGGGGTCTGCGAAGCACAGATACGCAGTATTTT.

This clone was counted once. V gene TRBV30 combines with J gene TRBJ1-4, with 8 nucleotides matching TRBD1. Germline CDR1 GTSNPN, CDR2 SVGIG (reference sequence). The CDR3 has 15 residues. The trim removed 2 bases at V and 8 bases at J, leaving 10 bases unmatched. The chain's CDR3 is CAWSPEDRVEEKLFF. CDR3 nucleotide sequence: TGTGCCTGGAGTCCCGAGGACAGGGTAGAAGAAAAACTGTTTTTT.

The chain has TRBV7-6 and TRBJ2-7; no reliable D call. Germline loops: CDR1 SGHVS, CDR2 FNYEAQ. The CDR3 contains 16 residues. Trimming stripped 4 bases from V and 0 bases from J, with 16 bases between. As DNA, the CDR3 is TGTGCCAGCAGCTCCTCCGGAGCTGATCTCTCCTACGAGCAGTACTTC. Translating it yields CASSSSGADLSYEQYF.